The present TCR beta chain was sequenced within a study of T cells in Graves' hyperthyroidism and ophthalmopathy. Germline CDR1 is SSHAT and CDR2 is FNYEAQ (reference sequence). The CDR3 has 17 amino acids, counting both end residues. The CDR3 regions of TCR beta were amplified from RNA transcripts. During a first-round RT-PCR of the TCR CDR3, the HTBI primer set was used. TCRdb itself ran the multiplex PCR reads through MiXCR, one entry per CDR3 protein. This table holds 480,000 or so distinct CDR3 sequences, 46% found once. Note on this clonotype: Because the CDR3's place on the DNA is in doubt, the DNA is left out and the CDR3 is given as listed by TCRdb.

The chain links TRBV7-7 to TRBJ2-5; the D segment call TRBD2 is taken from the table without a DNA check. Specimen: peripheral blood or thyroid tissue (not recorded which). The TCR originated in an adult woman with Graves' disease, either hyperthyroidism or ophthalmopathy (not recorded which). CDR3 sequence: CASSFYICSARRETQYF.